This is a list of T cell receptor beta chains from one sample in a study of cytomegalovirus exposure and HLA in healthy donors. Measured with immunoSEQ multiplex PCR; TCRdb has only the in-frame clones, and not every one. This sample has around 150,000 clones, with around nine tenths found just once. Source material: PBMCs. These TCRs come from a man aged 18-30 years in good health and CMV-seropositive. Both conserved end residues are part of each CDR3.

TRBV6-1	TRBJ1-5	CASSEGQYSNQPQHF
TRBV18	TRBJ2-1	CASSPPQDRDNEQFF
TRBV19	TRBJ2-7	CASSLRDSSYEQYF
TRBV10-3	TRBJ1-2	CAIRDTNYYGYTF
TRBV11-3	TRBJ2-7	CASSLGLAVTYEQYF
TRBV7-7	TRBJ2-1	CASSQRGGLAAKNEQFF
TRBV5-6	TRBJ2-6	CASSPGAGANVLTF
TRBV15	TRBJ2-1	CATSSRFREGPVNEQFF
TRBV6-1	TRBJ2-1	CASSWGLAGVDEQFF
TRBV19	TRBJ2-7	CASSPGTGLKTYEQYF
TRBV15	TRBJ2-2	CATSRQGIGELFF
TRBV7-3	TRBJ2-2	CASTGNTLAGGTGELFF
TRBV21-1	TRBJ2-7	CASSRPGLAGYHEQYF
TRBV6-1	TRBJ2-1	CASSKLAGGINEQFF
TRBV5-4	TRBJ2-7	CASSSGLAARNEQYF
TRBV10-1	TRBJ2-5	CASIFKGLAGGIRETQYF
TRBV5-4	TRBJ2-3	CASSATSGLTDTQYF
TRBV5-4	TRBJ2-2	CATGRESGTGELFF
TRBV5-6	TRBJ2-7	CASSLGQYEQYF
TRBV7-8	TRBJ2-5	CASTTLEVQETQYF
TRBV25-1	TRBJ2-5	CASSAVSYYEETQYF
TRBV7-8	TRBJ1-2	CASSLPGGLDYGYTF
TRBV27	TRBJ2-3	CASSLGVQREKRDTQYF
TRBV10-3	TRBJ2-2	CAISARGVRAGELFF
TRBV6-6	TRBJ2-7	CASTYLAGGYEQYF
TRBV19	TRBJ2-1	CASSIPGLGYNEQFF
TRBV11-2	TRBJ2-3	CASSFVGADTQYF
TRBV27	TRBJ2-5	CASSILAGGETQYF
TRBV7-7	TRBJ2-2	CASSLDGANTGELFF
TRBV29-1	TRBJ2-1	CSVVPAGRNEQFF
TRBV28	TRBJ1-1	CASRKVRREDTEAFF
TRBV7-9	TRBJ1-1	CASSGTGGSTEAFF
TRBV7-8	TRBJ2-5	CASSPTGLEETQYF
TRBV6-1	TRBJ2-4	CASSEGGLSWAKNIQYF
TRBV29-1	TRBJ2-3	CSVRLGTSGSTDTQYF
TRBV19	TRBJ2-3	CASKLALGTDTQYF
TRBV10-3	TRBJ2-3	CAISESSLTRGGRSTDTQYF
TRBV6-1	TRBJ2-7	CASSGPGLGIYEQYF
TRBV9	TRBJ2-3	CASSVESLVPSTDTQYF
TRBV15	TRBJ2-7	CATSREVSAGGSSYEQYF
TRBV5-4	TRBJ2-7	CASSGGPYEQYF
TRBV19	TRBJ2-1	CASSIPGSRGYNEQFF
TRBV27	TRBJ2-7	CASSLTGRTHRSYEQYF
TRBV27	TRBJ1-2	CASSWDFNYGYTF
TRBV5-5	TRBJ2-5	CASSLGDRGGTQYF
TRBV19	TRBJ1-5	CASSPINRGWAQPQHF
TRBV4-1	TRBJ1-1	CASSHQGAGDTEAFF
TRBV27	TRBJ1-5	CASSMGGYYSNQPQHF
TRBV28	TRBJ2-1	CASILRDSSYNEQFF